One and the same sample provided the 15 T cell receptor beta chains below, sequenced in a study of graft-versus-host responses after intestinal transplantation. Clones were sequenced by immunoSEQ multiplex PCR, and TCRdb holds only the in-frame ones, with some missing. Of about 10,000 clones listed, 29% were seen once; the top ten hold under 8%. Responders labeled with CFSE (roughly 200,000) were plated with roughly 200,000 irradiated, violet-dye-labeled stimulators. The sequenced sample was alloreactive CD8+ T cells from a mixed lymphocyte reaction culture, obtained before intestinal transplant. Subset denoted: CFSE-low proliferating T cells sorted from approximately 6-day pre-transplant mixed lymphocyte reaction (GvH or HvG direction). The source of these receptors is a human patient who received an intestinal transplant.

V usage is TRBV15 and J usage is TRBJ2-1, with 12 positions matching TRBD2. Losses at the gene ends were 9 bases for V and 9 bases for J; bases not matched to a gene: 9. The CDR3 sequence is 14 residues long. Germline V CDR1 and CDR2: LNHNV, YYDKDF (reference sequence). CDR3 sequence reads: CATHTSGGLGEQFF. The CDR3, as DNA: TGTGCCACTCATACTAGCGGGGGGTTAGGTGAGCAGTTCTTC.

V gene TRBV29-1 combines with J gene TRBJ2-1; a possible D gene is TRBD2 (6 bases). CDR3 length equals 15 residues. V was cut by 3 bases and J by 10 bases, with 22 bases left in between. Per the germline V gene, CDR1 is SQVTM and CDR2 is ANQGSEA. CDR3 bases: TGCAGCGTTGAGGCGGGCGGGGAACGGATACTCGAGCAGTTCTTC. As protein: CSVEAGGERILEQFF.

This chain joins TRBV4-2 and TRBJ1-6; 9 positions agree with TRBD1. The length of the CDR3 is 20 residues. J lost 2 bases, V lost 0 bases, and 11 bases had no gene match. The germline V gene has CDR1 LGHNA and CDR2 YNFKEQ. The CDR3 region is CASSQEAPPTGGPYNSPLHF. CDR3 sequence (DNA): TGTGCCAGCAGCCAAGAGGCCCCCCCGACAGGGGGACCCTATAATTCACCCCTCCACTTT.

This sequence joins TRBV19 and TRBJ1-1; maybe TRBD1 (5 bases). Germline CDR1 is LNHDA and CDR2 is SQIVND (reference sequence). Trimming stripped 3 bases from V and 3 bases from J, with 14 bases between. CDR3 length: 15 amino acids. For the CDR3, the DNA is TGTGCCAGTAGTATGTCGGGGGGTAGGTACACTGAAGCTTTCTTT. This sequence encodes CASSMSGGRYTEAFF.

The V call is TRBV7-2, the J call TRBJ2-5, with D possibly TRBD1 on 5 matching bases. Germline V CDR1 and CDR2: SGHTA, FQGNSA. Between the trimmed V and J ends, which lost 5 bases and 1 base, there was a span of 11 bases. There are 14 residues in the CDR3. The CDR3 DNA reads TGTGCCAGCAGCCCGCAGGGCCCCCAAGAGACCCAGTACTTC. Translation: CASSPQGPQETQYF.

This rearrangement joins TRBV7-9 to TRBJ2-7; perhaps TRBD2 as D (5 bases). Germline loops: CDR1 SEHNR, CDR2 FQNEAQ (reference sequence). Trimming removed 7 bases from V and 5 bases from J, with 9 bases in between. The CDR3 runs to 11 residues. The CDR3 loop is CASTPGDEQYF. CDR3 sequence (DNA): TGTGCCAGCACCCCCGGGGACGAGCAGTACTTC.

This clone came up a few times. This chain joins TRBV27 and TRBJ2-7, with TRBD1 as a possible D gene (6 bases). CDR1 and CDR2 (germline): MNHEY, SMNVEV (reference sequence). The germline V and J ends were trimmed by 8 bases and 3 bases, with 14 bases remaining between them. This CDR3 has 13 residues. The CDR3 loop reads CASGLGHVYEQYF. The CDR3, as DNA: TGTGCCAGCGGACTGGGACACGTCTACGAGCAGTACTTC.

This clone was recorded once. The J gene is TRBJ2-3, the V gene TRBV7-2; a possible D gene is TRBD1 (6 bases). The length of the CDR3 is 15 residues. V was clipped by 3 bases and J by 6 bases, with 16 bases between them. Germline loops: CDR1 SGHTA, CDR2 FQGNSA. The CDR3 region is CASSFYLDRRDTQYF. In DNA form, the CDR3 reads TGTGCCAGCAGCTTTTACTTGGACAGAAGGGATACGCAGTATTTT.

The J gene is TRBJ2-7, the V gene TRBV11-3; TRBD1 agrees at 11 bases. CDR3 length: 15 amino acids. Germline V gene sequence: CDR1 SGHNT, CDR2 YENEEA. The junction had 8 bases not matched to a gene; V was cut back by 7 bases and J by 3 bases. CDR3 in DNA: TGTGCCAGCAACAACCTGGGACAGGGGGACTACGAGCAGTACTTC. Translating gives CASNNLGQGDYEQYF. The whole variable domain, filled in from reference TRBV11-3 and TRBJ2-7, reads EAGVVQSPRYKIIEKKQPVAFWCNPISGHNTLYWYLQNLGQGPELLIRYENEEAVDDSQLPKDRFSAERLKGVDSTLKIQPAELGDSAVYLCASNNLGQGDYEQYFGPGTRLTVT.

There are a few counts of this clone. This chain joins TRBV2 and TRBJ2-7; a possible D gene is TRBD2 (7 bases). V gave up 6 bases and J gave up 4 bases, with 19 bases separating them. CDR1 SNHLY and CDR2 FYNNEI come from the germline V gene. The CDR3 extends over 15 amino acids. Here the CDR3 reads CASSPRGGGAYEQYF. The DNA of the CDR3 is TGTGCCAGCAGCCCCCGGGGCGGGGGCGCTTACGAGCAGTACTTC.

The chain joins TRBV7-9 to TRBJ2-1; the D gene is possibly TRBD2 (6 bases). CDR3 size: 12 residues. The V end was cut by 5 bases, the J end by 9 bases, with 11 bases between. The germline V gene has CDR1 SEHNR and CDR2 FQNEAQ (reference sequence). The CDR3 DNA reads as TGTGCCAGCAGCCCTGGGGGGTTTGAGCAGTTCTTC. Its protein product is CASSPGGFEQFF.

The rearrangement links TRBV27 to TRBJ2-1; possible D gene TRBD1, 6 bases. Trimming left V 4 bases short and J 4 bases short, with 14 bases between. Germline lookup yields CDR1 MNHEY and CDR2 SMNVEV (reference sequence). The CDR3 covers 15 residues. DNA for the CDR3: TGTGCCAGCAGTTGGGGACACTTTCTTTACAATGAGCAGTTCTTC. Amino acid sequence: CASSWGHFLYNEQFF.

A remark on this clone: The junction departs from the called germline gene at one end, perhaps through a read error. The chain couples TRBV29-1 to TRBJ2-1; perhaps TRBD1 as D (6 bases). Germline V CDR1 and CDR2: SQVTM, ANQGSEA. CDR3 length: 14 amino acids. The DNA for the CDR3 is TGCAGCGTTCTCTCAGGGGCGGGTTACAATGGGCAGTTCTTC. Its protein is CSVLSGAGYNGQFF.

The CDR3 region has the DNA TGTGCCAGCACCCAGGGGAGGGTTACTGAAGCTTTCTTT. Translating it yields CASTQGRVTEAFF. The genes are TRBV7-9 and TRBJ1-1; tentative D call: TRBD1 (6 bases). V lost 7 bases to trimming and J lost 5 bases, with 14 bases between them. CDR1 SEHNR and CDR2 FQNEAQ come from the germline V gene (reference sequence). This CDR3 spans 13 amino acids.

By frequency in the sample, this clone is medium-sized (0.01 to 0.1%). For the CDR3, the DNA is TGTGCCAGCAGTTACTCGTCAGGGAATTCACCCCTCCACTTT. Translating gives CASSYSSGNSPLHF. V and J are TRBV6-5 and TRBJ1-6; a possible D gene is TRBD1 (5 bases). V lost 0 bases, J lost 7 bases, and 7 bases lay in between. The germline V gene encodes CDR1 MNHEY and CDR2 SVGAGI. The CDR3 runs 14 residues.